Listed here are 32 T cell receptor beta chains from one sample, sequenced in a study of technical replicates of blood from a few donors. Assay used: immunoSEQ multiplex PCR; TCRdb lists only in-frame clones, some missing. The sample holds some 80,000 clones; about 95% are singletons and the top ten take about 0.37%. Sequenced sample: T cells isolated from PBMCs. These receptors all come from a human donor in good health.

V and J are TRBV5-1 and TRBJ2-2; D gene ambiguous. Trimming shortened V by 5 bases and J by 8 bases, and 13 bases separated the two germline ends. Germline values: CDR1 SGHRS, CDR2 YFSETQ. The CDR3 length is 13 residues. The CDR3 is CASSSVILGELFF. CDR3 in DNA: TGCGCCAGCAGTTCGGTGATCTTAGGGGAGCTGTTTTTT.

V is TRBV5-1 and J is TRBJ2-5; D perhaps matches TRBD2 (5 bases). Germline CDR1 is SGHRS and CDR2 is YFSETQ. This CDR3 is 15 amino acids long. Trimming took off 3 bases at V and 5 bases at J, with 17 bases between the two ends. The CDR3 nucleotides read TGCGCCAGCAGCTACCTACTAGTCCCTCTGGAGACCCAGTACTTC. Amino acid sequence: CASSYLLVPLETQYF.

The CDR3 DNA is TGTGCCAGCAGCTCCGGGACAGGGGCTGGTCAGCCCCAGCATTTT. Translating gives CASSSGTGAGQPQHF. This chain connects TRBV6-5 to TRBJ1-5; 10 positions agree with TRBD1. This CDR3 comprises 15 residues. Trimming removed 6 bases from V and 6 bases from J; junction bases left unmatched: 8. In germline, CDR1 is MNHEY, CDR2 SVGAGI.

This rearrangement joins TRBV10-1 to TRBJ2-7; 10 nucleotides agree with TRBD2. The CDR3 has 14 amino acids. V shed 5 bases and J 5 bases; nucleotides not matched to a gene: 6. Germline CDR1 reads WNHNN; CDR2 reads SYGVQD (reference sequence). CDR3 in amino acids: CASSSSGSLNEQYF. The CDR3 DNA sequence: TGCGCCAGCAGTTCTAGCGGGAGCTTGAACGAGCAGTACTTC.

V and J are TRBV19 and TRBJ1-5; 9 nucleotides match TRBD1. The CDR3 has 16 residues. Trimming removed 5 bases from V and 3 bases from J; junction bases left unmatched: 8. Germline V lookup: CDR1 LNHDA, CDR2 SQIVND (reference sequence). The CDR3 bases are TGTGCCAGTAGTGTCCACCGGGACAGGGCCAATCAGCCCCAGCATTTT. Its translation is CASSVHRDRANQPQHF. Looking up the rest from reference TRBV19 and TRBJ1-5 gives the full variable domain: DGGITQSPKYLFRKEGQNVTLSCEQNLNHDAMYWYRQDPGQGLRLIYYSQIVNDFQKGDIAEGYSVSREKKESFPLTVTSAQKNPTAFYLCASSVHRDRANQPQHFGDGTRLSIL.

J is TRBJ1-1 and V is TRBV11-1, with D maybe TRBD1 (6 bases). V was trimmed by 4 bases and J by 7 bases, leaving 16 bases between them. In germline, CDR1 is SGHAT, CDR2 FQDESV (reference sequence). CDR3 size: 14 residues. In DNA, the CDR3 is TGTGCCAGCAGCTCCCTGGGGAGGGGGTATGAAGCTTTCTTT. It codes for CASSSLGRGYEAFF.

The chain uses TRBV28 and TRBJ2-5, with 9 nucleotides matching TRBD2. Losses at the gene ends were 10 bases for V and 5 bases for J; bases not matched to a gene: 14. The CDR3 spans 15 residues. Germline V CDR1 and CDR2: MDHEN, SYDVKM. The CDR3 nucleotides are TGTGCCACCCAAGGTAGCGGGAGTGATTGGGAGACCCAGTACTTC. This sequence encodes CATQGSGSDWETQYF. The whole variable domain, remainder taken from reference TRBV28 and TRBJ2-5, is DVKVTQSSRYLVKRTGEKVFLECVQDMDHENMFWYRQDPGLGLRLIYFSYDVKMKEKGDIPEGYSVSREKKERFSLILESASTNQTSMYLCATQGSGSDWETQYFGPGTRLLVL.

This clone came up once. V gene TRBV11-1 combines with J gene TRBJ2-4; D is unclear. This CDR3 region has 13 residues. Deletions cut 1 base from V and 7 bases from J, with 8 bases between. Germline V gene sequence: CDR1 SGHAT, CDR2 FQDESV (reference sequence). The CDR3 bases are TGTGCCAGCAGCTTAGGGTCCGGGAACATTCAGTACTTC. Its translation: CASSLGSGNIQYF.

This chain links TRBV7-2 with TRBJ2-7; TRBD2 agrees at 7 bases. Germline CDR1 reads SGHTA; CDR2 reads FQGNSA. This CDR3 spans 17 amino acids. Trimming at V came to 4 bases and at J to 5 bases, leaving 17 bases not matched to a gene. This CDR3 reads CASSSHGGRAGIDEQYF. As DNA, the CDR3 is TGTGCCAGCAGCTCCCACGGTGGGAGGGCCGGAATTGACGAGCAGTACTTC.

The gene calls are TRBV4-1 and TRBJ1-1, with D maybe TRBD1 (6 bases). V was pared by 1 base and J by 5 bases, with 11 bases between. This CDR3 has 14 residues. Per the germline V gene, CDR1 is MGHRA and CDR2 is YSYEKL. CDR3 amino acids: CASSQGGRGTEAFF. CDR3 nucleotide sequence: TGCGCCAGCAGCCAAGGGGGGCGGGGGACTGAAGCTTTCTTT.

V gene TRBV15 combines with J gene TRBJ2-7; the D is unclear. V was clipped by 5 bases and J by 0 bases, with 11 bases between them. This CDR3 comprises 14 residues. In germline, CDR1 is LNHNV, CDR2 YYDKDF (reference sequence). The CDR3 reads CATSPEVPSYEQYF. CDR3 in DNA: TGTGCCACCAGCCCCGAGGTGCCCTCCTACGAGCAGTACTTC.

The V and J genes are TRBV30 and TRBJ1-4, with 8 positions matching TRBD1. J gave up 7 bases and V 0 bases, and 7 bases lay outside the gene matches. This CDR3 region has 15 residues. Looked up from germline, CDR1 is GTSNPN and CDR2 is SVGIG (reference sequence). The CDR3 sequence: CAWSVLSGGAEKLFF. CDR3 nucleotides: TGTGCCTGGAGTGTACTGTCAGGGGGCGCTGAAAAACTGTTTTTT. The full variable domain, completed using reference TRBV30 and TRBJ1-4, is SQTIHQWPATLVQPVGSPLSLECTVEGTSNPNLYWYRQAAGRGLQLLFYSVGIGQISSEVPQNLSASRPQDRQFILSSKKLLLSDSGFYLCAWSVLSGGAEKLFFGSGTQLSVL.

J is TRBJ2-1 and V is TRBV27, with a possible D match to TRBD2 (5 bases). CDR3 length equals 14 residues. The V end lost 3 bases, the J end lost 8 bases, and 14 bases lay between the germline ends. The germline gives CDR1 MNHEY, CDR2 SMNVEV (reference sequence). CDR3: CASSFYGNFDEQFF. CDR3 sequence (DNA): TGTGCCAGCAGTTTCTACGGGAACTTCGATGAGCAGTTCTTC.

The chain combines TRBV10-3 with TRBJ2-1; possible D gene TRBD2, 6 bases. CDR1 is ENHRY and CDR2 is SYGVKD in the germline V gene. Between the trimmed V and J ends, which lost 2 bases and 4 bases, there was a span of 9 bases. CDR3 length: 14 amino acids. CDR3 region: CAISEGGSYNEQFF. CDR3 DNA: TGTGCCATCAGTGAGGGAGGGTCTTACAATGAGCAGTTCTTC.

CDR3 coding DNA: TGTGCCAGCAGCCCTGGAGTGAATGAGCAGTTCTTC. Translating gives CASSPGVNEQFF. This chain joins TRBV28 and TRBJ2-1; D unresolved. V lost 6 bases and J 7 bases, leaving 10 bases between the germline ends. Germline-derived CDR1 and CDR2 are MDHEN and SYDVKM. The CDR3 extends over 12 amino acids.

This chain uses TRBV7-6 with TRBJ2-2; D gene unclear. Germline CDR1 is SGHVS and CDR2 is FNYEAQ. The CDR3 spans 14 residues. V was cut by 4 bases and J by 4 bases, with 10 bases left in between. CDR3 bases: TGTGCCAGCAGCTCGTACAGCTCCACCGGGGAGCTGTTTTTT. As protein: CASSSYSSTGELFF.

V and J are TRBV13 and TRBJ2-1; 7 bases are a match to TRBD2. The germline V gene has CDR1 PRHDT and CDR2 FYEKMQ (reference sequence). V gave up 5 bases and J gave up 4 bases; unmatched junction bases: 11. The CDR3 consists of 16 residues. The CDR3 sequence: CASSGTLAEPYNEQFF. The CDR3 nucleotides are TGTGCCAGCAGCGGAACCCTAGCGGAGCCTTACAATGAGCAGTTCTTC.

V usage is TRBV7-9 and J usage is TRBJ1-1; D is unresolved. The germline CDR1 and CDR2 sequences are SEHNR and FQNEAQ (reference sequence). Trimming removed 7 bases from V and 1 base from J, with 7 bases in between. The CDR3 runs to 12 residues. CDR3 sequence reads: CASNRGNTEAFF. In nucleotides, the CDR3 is TGTGCCAGCAATCGGGGGAACACTGAAGCTTTCTTT.

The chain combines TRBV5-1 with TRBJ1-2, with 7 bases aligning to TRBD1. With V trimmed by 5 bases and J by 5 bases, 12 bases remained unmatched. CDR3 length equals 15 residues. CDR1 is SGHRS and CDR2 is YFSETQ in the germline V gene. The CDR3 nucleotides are TGCGCCAGCAGTGATCCCATAGACAGGGAGTATGGCTACACCTTC. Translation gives CASSDPIDREYGYTF.

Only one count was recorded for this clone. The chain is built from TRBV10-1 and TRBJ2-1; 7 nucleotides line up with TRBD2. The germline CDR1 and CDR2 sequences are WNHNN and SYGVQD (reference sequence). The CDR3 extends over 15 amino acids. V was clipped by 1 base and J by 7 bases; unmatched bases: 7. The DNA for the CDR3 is TGCGCCAGCAGTGAGTTGGCGGGAGTGGGAAATGAGCAGTTCTTC. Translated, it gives CASSELAGVGNEQFF.

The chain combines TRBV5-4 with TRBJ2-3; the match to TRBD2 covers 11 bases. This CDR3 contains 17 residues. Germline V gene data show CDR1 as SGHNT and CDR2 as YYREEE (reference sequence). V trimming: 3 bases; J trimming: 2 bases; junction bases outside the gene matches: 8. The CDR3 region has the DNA TGTGCCAGCAGCTCAGAGCTGGGACTAGCGGCCACAGATACGCAGTATTTT. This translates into CASSSELGLAATDTQYF. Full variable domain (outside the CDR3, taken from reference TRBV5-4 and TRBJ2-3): ETGVTQSPTHLIKTRGQQVTLRCSSQSGHNTVSWYQQALGQGPQFIFQYYREEENGRGNFPPRFSGLQFPNYSSELNVNALELDDSALYLCASSSELGLAATDTQYFGPGTRLTVL.

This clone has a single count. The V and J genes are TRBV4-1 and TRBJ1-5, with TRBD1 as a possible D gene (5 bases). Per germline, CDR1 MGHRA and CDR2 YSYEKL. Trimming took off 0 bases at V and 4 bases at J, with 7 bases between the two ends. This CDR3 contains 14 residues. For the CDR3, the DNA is TGCGCCAGCAGCCAAGACTCAGGGAATCAGCCCCAGCATTTT. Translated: CASSQDSGNQPQHF.

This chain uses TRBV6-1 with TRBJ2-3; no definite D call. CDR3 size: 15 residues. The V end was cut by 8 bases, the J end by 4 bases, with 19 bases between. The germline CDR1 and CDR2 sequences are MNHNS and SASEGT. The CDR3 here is CASPKLVSLPDTQYF. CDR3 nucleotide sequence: TGTGCCAGCCCCAAGCTCGTTTCGCTCCCAGATACGCAGTATTTT.

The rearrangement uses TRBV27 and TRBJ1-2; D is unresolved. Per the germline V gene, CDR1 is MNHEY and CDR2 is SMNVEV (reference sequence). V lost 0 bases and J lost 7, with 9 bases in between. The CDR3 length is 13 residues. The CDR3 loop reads CASSLSRGGGYTF. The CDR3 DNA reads TGTGCCAGCAGTTTATCCCGAGGAGGTGGCTACACCTTC.

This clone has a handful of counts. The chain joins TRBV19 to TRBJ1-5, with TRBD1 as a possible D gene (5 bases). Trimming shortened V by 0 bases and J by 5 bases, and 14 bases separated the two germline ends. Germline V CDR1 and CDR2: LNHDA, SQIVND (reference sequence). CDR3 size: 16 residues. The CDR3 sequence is CASSIDFPRADQPQHF. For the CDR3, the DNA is TGTGCCAGTAGTATAGATTTTCCCAGGGCTGATCAGCCCCAGCATTTT.

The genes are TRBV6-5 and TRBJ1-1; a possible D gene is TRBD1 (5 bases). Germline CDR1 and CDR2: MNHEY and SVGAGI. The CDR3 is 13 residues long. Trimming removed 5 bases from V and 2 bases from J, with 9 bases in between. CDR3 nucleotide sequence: TGTGCCAGCAGTGGCGACAGAAACACTGAAGCTTTCTTT. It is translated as CASSGDRNTEAFF.

The CDR3 nucleotides are TGTGCCAGTTCCGCGGGACTAGCGTTTACAGATACGCAGTATTTT. This translates into CASSAGLAFTDTQYF. The V call is TRBV6-5, the J call TRBJ2-3; 10 bases map to TRBD2. This CDR3 spans 15 amino acids. After removal of 9 bases from V and 3 bases from J, the junction contained 9 bases not matched to a gene. Per germline, CDR1 MNHEY and CDR2 SVGAGI.

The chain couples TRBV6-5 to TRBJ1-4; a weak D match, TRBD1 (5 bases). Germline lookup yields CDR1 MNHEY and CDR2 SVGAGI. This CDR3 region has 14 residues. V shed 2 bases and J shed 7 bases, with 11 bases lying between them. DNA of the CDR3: TGTGCCAGCAGTTACGCAGGGTCGGCTGAAAAACTGTTTTTT. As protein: CASSYAGSAEKLFF.

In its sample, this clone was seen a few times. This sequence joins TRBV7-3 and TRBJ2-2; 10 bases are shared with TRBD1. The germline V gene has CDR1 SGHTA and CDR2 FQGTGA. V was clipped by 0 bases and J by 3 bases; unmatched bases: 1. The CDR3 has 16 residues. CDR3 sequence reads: CASSLTGQGYTGELFF. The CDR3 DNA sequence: TGTGCCAGCAGCTTAACGGGACAGGGGTACACCGGGGAGCTGTTTTTT.

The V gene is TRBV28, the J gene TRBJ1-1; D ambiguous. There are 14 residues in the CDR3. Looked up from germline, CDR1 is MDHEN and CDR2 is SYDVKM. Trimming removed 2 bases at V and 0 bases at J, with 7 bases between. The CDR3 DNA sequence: TGTGCCAGCAGTTTAGAGGGAATGAACACTGAAGCTTTCTTT. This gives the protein CASSLEGMNTEAFF.

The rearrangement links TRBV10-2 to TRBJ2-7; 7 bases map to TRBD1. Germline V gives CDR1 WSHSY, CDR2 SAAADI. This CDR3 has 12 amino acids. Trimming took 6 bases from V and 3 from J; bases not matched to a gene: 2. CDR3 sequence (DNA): TGCGCCAGCAGGGACAGGAGCTACGAGCAGTACTTC. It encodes CASRDRSYEQYF.

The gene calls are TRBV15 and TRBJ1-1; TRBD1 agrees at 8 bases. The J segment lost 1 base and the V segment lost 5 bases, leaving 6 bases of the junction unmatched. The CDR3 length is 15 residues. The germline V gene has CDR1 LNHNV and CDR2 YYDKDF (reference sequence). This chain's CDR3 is CATSLDRGRNTEAFF. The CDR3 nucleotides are TGTGCCACCAGCTTAGACAGGGGCCGGAACACTGAAGCTTTCTTT.